The clone carrying this TCR beta chain came up many times. Each CDR3 protein gets one entry after TCRdb re-called the reads with MiXCR. Here the sample spans around 50,000 distinct CDR3 sequences, 7.3% being singletons. The data are from a study of patients with pleural tuberculosis. Germline V lookup: CDR1 LNHDA, CDR2 SQIVND (reference sequence). Trimming removed 4 bases at V and 3 bases at J, with 13 bases between. The CDR3 is made up of 15 amino acids. This sequence was found in a human donor with pleural tuberculosis. The chain couples TRBV19 to TRBJ2-1; no clear D. The CDR3 nucleotides are TGTGCCAGTAGTACTCCTCCTGGGGACTACAATGAGCAGTTCTTC. Protein: CASSTPPGDYNEQFF. The whole variable domain, remainder taken from reference TRBV19 and TRBJ2-1, is DGGITQSPKYLFRKEGQNVTLSCEQNLNHDAMYWYRQDPGQGLRLIYYSQIVNDFQKGDIAEGYSVSREKKESFPLTVTSAQKNPTAFYLCASSTPPGDYNEQFFGPGTRLTVL.